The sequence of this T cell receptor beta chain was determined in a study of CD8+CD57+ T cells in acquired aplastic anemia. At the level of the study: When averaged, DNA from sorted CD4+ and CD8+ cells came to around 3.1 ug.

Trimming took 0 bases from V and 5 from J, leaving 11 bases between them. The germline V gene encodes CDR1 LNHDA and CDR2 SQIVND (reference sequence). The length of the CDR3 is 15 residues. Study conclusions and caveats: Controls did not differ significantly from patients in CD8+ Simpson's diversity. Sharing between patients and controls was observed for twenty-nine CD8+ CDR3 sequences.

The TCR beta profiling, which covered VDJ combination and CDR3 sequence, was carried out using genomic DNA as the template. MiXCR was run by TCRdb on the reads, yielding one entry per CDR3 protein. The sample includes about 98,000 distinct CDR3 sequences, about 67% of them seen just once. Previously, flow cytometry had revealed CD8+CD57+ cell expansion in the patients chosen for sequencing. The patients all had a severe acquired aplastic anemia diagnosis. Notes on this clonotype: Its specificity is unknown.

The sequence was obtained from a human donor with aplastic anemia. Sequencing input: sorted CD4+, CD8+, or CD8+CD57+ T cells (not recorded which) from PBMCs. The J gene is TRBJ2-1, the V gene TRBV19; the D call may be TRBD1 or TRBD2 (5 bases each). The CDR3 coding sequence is TGTGCCAGTAGTATAGATATGGGACCCCACAATGAGCAGTTCTTC. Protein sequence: CASSIDMGPHNEQFF.